This TCR beta chain was recorded in a study of OX40 agonist ivuxolimab in advanced cancers. Study as a whole: Patient treatment consisted of intravenous ivuxolimab administration every 2 weeks at 0.01 to 10 mg/kg. Each dose-escalation patient presented with hepatocellular carcinoma, melanoma, renal cell or head and neck cancer. Partial responses were achieved by three patients, one with hepatocellular carcinoma and two with cutaneous melanoma.

Study conclusions and caveats: The study observed clonal expansion of CD4+ and CD8+ blood T cells by week 6 at 0.1 to 3.0 mg/kg.

TCRdb's copy holds only in-frame clones and misses some; the assay was immunoSEQ multiplex PCR. The data contain tens of thousands of clones, roughly 92% of them singletons. With regard to this clone: Its cognate antigen is unknown.

Specimen: CD4+ or CD8+ T cells sorted from blood, collected in a trial of the OX40 agonist ivuxolimab. This receptor was identified in an adult with an advanced solid tumor such as melanoma, head and neck, liver or kidney cancer.

DNA for the CDR3: TGCGCCAGCAGCTTTCAGGACAGGGGCTACGAGCAGTACTTC. Amino acid sequence: CASSFQDRGYEQYF. This chain uses TRBV5-1 with TRBJ2-7; 9 bases match TRBD1. This CDR3 is built from 14 residues. In germline, CDR1 is SGHRS, CDR2 YFSETQ. The trim removed 2 bases at V and 3 bases at J, leaving 3 bases unmatched.